This T cell receptor (beta chain) was documented in a study of blood T cell repertoires in COVID-19. Per germline, CDR1 LNHDA and CDR2 SQIVND (reference sequence). V lost 5 bases, J lost 4 bases, and 14 bases lay in between. The CDR3 totals 15 residues. Generated by immunoSEQ multiplex PCR, the TCRdb table keeps only in-frame clones and is missing some. This table has around 250,000 clones, approximately 87% appearing once. The J gene is TRBJ2-2, the V gene TRBV19, with D possibly matching TRBD1 (5 bases). The sequence was collected from a man in his 60s with acute or convalescent COVID-19. The material sequenced was peripheral blood. CDR3 in amino acids: CASSGGRGITGELFF. CDR3 sequence (DNA): TGTGCCAGTAGTGGCGGAAGGGGAATCACCGGGGAGCTGTTTTTT.